The entry below gives a single T cell receptor (beta chain) sequence along with its context. Its antigen remains unknown. Every PCR reaction included synthetic inline CDR3 controls for all V-J pairings. TCRdb's copy holds only in-frame clones and misses some; the assay was immunoSEQ multiplex PCR. Here the sample spans 25,000 to 30,000 clones, roughly 90% being singletons. This entry is derived from a study of multiple sclerosis patients with progressive multifocal leukoencephalopathy. Overall study results and limits: The findings' link to JC virus versus immunocompromise remained uncertain.

As for time point: around 13 months of natalizumab therapy. All patients had prior interferon beta, and all PML patients were female. T1 marks 6 months and T2 marks 12 months of natalizumab therapy. CDR3 length equals 13 residues. V lost 5 bases, J lost 4 bases, and 11 bases lay in between. CDR1 is SEHNR, CDR2 FQNEAQ, per germline (reference sequence). The chain joins TRBV7-9 to TRBJ1-2; the D is unclear. The TCR comes from a human donor with multiple sclerosis. The source material was PBMCs, sampled from a patient treated with natalizumab. The CDR3 here is CASSVALGYGYTF. The CDR3 region has the DNA TGTGCCAGCAGCGTCGCCTTGGGCTATGGCTACACCTTC.